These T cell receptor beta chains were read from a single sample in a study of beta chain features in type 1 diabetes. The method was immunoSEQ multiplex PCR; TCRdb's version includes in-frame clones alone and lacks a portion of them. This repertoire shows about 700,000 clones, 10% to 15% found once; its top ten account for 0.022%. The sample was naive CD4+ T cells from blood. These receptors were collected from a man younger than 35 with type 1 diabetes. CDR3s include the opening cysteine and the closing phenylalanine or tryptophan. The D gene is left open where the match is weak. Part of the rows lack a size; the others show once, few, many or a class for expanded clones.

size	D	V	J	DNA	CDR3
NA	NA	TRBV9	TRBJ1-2	TGTGCCAGCAGCTCCCAGGGGTCCTACTATGGCTACACCTTC	CASSSQGSYYGYTF
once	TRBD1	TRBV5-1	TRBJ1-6	TGCGCCAGCAGCACCCAGGGGGACGGGAATTCACCCCTCCACTTT	CASSTQGDGNSPLHF
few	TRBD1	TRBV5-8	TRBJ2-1	TGTGCCAGCAGCTTCCCAGGGGGCAACCACAATGAGCAGTTCTTC	CASSFPGGNHNEQFF
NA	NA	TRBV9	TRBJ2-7	TGTGCCAGCAGCGTAGACGCGGAAGGGAGCCCCTACGAGCAGTACTTC	CASSVDAEGSPYEQYF
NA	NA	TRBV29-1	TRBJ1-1	TGCAGCGCCCAAGTGGGGCCTGAAGCTTTCTTT	CSAQVGPEAFF
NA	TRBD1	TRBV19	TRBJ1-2	TGTGCCACCAGGGGACAGAACTATGGCTACACCTTC	CATRGQNYGYTF
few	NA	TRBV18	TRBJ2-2	TGTGCCAGCTCACCACTCTCGGGGGCGGACACCGGGGAGCTGTTTTTT	CASSPLSGADTGELFF
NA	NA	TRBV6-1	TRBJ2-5	TGTGCCAGCAGTGGCCCCCCAGCGGCGGCGGAGACCCAGTACTTC	CASSGPPAAAETQYF
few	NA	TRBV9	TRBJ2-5	TGTGCCAGCAGCGTAGGGGACGCTGGTGGCCAAGAGACCCAGTACTTC	CASSVGDAGGQETQYF
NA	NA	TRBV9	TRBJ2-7	TGTGCCAGCAGCGTAGGACAGATATCCTACGAGCAGTACTTC	CASSVGQISYEQYF
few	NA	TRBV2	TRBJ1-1	TGTGCCAGCAGTGACTCCTATCCGGGACAAGACACTGAAGCTTTCTTT	CASSDSYPGQDTEAFF
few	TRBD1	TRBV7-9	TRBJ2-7	TGTGCCAGCAACTTACCGGGACAGTCCTCCTACGAGCAGTACTTC	CASNLPGQSSYEQYF
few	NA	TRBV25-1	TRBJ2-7	TGTGCCAGCAGTGTAAAGGGTGGACGGAGCTCCTACGAGCAGTACTTC	CASSVKGGRSSYEQYF
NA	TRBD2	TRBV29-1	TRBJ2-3	TGCAGCGTCGGAGGACTAGCGGGGGGCACAGATACGCAGTATTTT	CSVGGLAGGTDTQYF
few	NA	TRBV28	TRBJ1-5	TGTGCCAGCAGTCCGCTGGGCGGATACAATCAGCCCCAGCATTTT	CASSPLGGYNQPQHF
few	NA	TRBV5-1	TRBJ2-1	TGCGCCAGCAGCTCTGACACGTACAATGAGCAGTTCTTC	CASSSDTYNEQFF
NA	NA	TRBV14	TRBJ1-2	TGTGCCAGCAGCCAGATAGAAGGGTCAAGCTACACCTTC	CASSQIEGSSYTF
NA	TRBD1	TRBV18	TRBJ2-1	TGTGCCAGCTCACTTCAGGGGGCCACGGATGAGCAGTTCTTC	CASSLQGATDEQFF
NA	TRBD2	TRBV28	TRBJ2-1	TGTGCCAGCAGTCCTCTAGCGGGGGGCTACAATGAGCAGTTCTTC	CASSPLAGGYNEQFF
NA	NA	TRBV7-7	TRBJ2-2	TGTGCCAGCAGCTTAGCGGGCAGGGACACCGGGGAGCTGTTTTTT	CASSLAGRDTGELFF
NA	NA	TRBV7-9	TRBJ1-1	TGTGCCAGCAGCTCAAGTGAAGCTTTCTTT	CASSSSEAFF
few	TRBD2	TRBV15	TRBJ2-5	TGTGCCACCAGCAGAGAGGCTAGCGGGGGACAAGAGACCCAGTACTTC	CATSREASGGQETQYF
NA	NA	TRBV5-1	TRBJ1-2	TGCGCCAGCAGCTTGGACCCCGGGACGGACTGGTCTAACTATGGCTACACCTTC	CASSLDPGTDWSNYGYTF
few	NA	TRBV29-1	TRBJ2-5	TGCAGCGTTAAAGGGCGGATGCGGGAGACCCAGTACTTC	CSVKGRMRETQYF
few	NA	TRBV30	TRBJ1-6	TGTGCCTGGAGTGTGGGGTCACCCCTCCACTTT	CAWSVGSPLHF
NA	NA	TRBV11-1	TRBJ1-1	TGTGCCAGCAGTCAGACGGCGAACACTGAAGCTTTCTTT	CASSQTANTEAFF